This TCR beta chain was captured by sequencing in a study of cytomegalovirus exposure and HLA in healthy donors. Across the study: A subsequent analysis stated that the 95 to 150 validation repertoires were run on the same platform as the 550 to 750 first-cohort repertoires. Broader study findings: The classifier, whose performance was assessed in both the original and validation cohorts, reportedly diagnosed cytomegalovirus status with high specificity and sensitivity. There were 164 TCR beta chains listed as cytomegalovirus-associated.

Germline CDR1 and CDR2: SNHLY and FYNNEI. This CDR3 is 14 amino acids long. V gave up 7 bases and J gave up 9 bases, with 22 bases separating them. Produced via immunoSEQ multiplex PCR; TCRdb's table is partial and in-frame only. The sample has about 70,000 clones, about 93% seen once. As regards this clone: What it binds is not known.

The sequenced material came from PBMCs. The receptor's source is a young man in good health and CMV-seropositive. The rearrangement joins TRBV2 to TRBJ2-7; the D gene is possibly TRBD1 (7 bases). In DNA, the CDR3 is TGTGCCAGCAATTTTAACGGAGGGGGCGCGGTGCAGTACTTC. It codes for CASNFNGGGAVQYF.